This T cell receptor beta chain was recorded in a study of Graves' ophthalmopathy and Graves' hyperthyroidism. Background on the study: Peripheral blood was collected at initial diagnosis, before any treatment.

The germline gives CDR1 LNHDA, CDR2 SQIVND (reference sequence). V was pared by 5 bases and J by 6 bases, with 10 bases between. The CDR3 is 12 amino acids. This clonotype was recorded a few times. No antigen is known for it. Those donors who had ophthalmopathy presented with moderate-to-severe activity, a CAS of ≥3, a NOSPECS of ≥4 and a duration under 3 months. Scientists amplified the TCR beta CDR3 regions from RNA transcripts. A first-round RT-PCR used HTBI primers, followed by a second-round multiplex PCR. In TCRdb, the multiplex PCR reads were re-called with MiXCR into one record per CDR3 protein. The repertoire includes about 740,000 distinct CDR3 sequences, around 40% of them detected once, and less than 55% sits in the top ten. Points from the study as a whole: A model built from 13 signatures distinguished ophthalmopathy from stable hyperthyroidism with about 86% sensitivity and approximately 80% specificity. Among expanded thyroid clonotypes above 0.001 frequency, most also occurred in blood.

This sequence originates from an adult man with Graves' ophthalmopathy. V usage is TRBV19 and J usage is TRBJ1-2; D uncertain. The sample taken for sequencing was peripheral blood. This chain's CDR3 is CASSFTLDGYTF. The DNA for the CDR3 is TGTGCCAGTAGTTTCACGTTGGATGGCTACACCTTC.